The 20 T cell receptor beta chains in this list originate from one sample, sequenced in a study of T cells in Graves' hyperthyroidism and ophthalmopathy. Template material for amplifying TCR beta CDR3 regions consisted of RNA transcripts. Initially, a first-round RT-PCR of the TCR CDR3 employed the HTBI primer set. TCRdb reprocessed the multiplex PCR reads via MiXCR and lists one record per CDR3 protein. The sample includes about 690,000 distinct CDR3 sequences, around 16% seen only once; the top ten take 15%. The sample taken for sequencing was blood. These TCRs come from a man in his forties or fifties with Graves' hyperthyroidism.

This clonotype appeared many times. This chain uses TRBV11-2 with TRBJ2-2; D not resolved. Germline V gives CDR1 SGHAT, CDR2 FQNNGV. The V gene lost 2 bases and the J gene lost 5 bases, with 12 bases spanning the gap. The CDR3 sequence is 15 residues long. Written as DNA, the CDR3 is TGTGCCAGCAGCTTATTCCAGGCTCCTACCGGGGAGCTGTTTTTT. This codes for CASSLFQAPTGELFF.

This clonotype appeared many times. V and J are TRBV30 and TRBJ1-6, with 8 bases identical to TRBD1. Germline CDR1 GTSNPN, CDR2 SVGIG (reference sequence). V was clipped by 3 bases and J by 10 bases; unmatched bases: 8. This CDR3 has 14 amino acids. CDR3 residues: CAWSLQGAWSPLHF. The CDR3 DNA is TGTGCCTGGAGCCTTCAGGGGGCTTGGTCACCCCTCCACTTT. Based on the CDR3 plus reference TRBV30 and TRBJ1-6, the full variable domain is SQTIHQWPATLVQPVGSPLSLECTVEGTSNPNLYWYRQAAGRGLQLLFYSVGIGQISSEVPQNLSASRPQDRQFILSSKKLLLSDSGFYLCAWSLQGAWSPLHFGNGTRLTVT.

This clonotype was seen repeatedly, ten times or more. V is TRBV6-6 and J is TRBJ2-5; no firm D call. The germline gives CDR1 MNHNY, CDR2 SVGAGI (reference sequence). This CDR3 comprises 14 residues. V lost 2 bases and J 1 base, leaving 8 bases between the germline ends. In nucleotides, the CDR3 is TGTGCCAGCAGTTACCCCGGAACCCAAGAGACCCAGTACTTC. This sequence encodes CASSYPGTQETQYF.

This clonotype has a count of ten or more. This sequence joins TRBV28 and TRBJ2-7, with D possibly TRBD1 on 6 matching bases. Trimming cost V 3 bases and J 9 bases, with 33 bases left between them. From germline, CDR1 is MDHEN and CDR2 SYDVKM. This CDR3 comprises 19 residues. In DNA form, the CDR3 reads TGTGCCAGCAGTTTGAGGCAGGGGCCAAGGGGCCTCCGGGTCAATAGGCAGTACTTC. Translated, it gives CASSLRQGPRGLRVNRQYF.

The sample holds a few counts of this clonotype. The chain links TRBV20-1 to TRBJ2-1, with D possibly being TRBD1 (6 bases). The CDR3 loop spans 14 amino acids. Trimming took off 4 bases at V and 2 bases at J, with 12 bases between the two ends. Germline CDR1 is DFQATT and CDR2 is SNEGSKA (reference sequence). DNA of the CDR3: TGCAGTGCTACAACAGGGTCCACCTACAATGAGCAGTTCTTC. Protein product: CSATTGSTYNEQFF.

The CDR3 bases are TGTGCCAGCAGTCAAATGACAGGGATTGTTTCACCCCTCCACTTT. This codes for CASSQMTGIVSPLHF. The rearrangement links TRBV6-1 to TRBJ1-6; 7 bases are a match to TRBD1. This CDR3 is built from 15 residues. Germline loops: CDR1 MNHNS, CDR2 SASEGT. V lost 5 bases to trimming and J lost 9 bases; unmatched junction nucleotides: 10.

The chain recombines TRBV28 with TRBJ2-6, with 11 positions matching TRBD1. V was clipped by 4 bases and J by 3 bases; unmatched bases: 8. Germline V gene data show CDR1 as MDHEN and CDR2 as SYDVKM. The CDR3 contains 18 residues. CDR3 coding DNA: TGTGCCAGCAGTTCACCAGGACAGGGGGCGTATGGGGCCAACGTCCTGACTTTC. Its protein is CASSSPGQGAYGANVLTF.

This clonotype was detected only a few times. One junction end disagrees with the germline gene, perhaps due to a read error. The rearrangement joins TRBV7-7 to TRBJ2-5; no clear D. From germline, CDR1 is SSHAT and CDR2 FNYEAQ (reference sequence). The CDR3 is 13 residues long. This chain's CDR3 is CASSLDGWETQYF. The CDR3 DNA sequence: TGTGCTAGCAGCTTAGACGGGTGGGAGACCCAGTACTTC. The complete variable domain, with remaining parts taken from reference TRBV7-7 and TRBJ2-5, reads GAGVSQSPRYKVTKRGQDVTLRCDPISSHATLYWYQQALGQGPEFLTYFNYEAQPDKSGLPSDRFSAERPEGSISTLTIQRTEQRDSAMYRCASSLDGWETQYFGPGTRLLVL.

Comments on this clonotype: A read error may be the cause here, since a much bigger clone is one base away. The chain employs TRBV5-1 and TRBJ2-5; D call uncertain. Germline assignment: CDR1 SGHRS and CDR2 YFSETQ. There are 14 residues in the CDR3. The CDR3 sequence is CASSLMWEGETQCF. CDR3 nucleotide sequence: TGCGCCAGCAGCTTGATGTGGGAAGGCGAGACCCAGTGCTTC. The whole variable domain, filled in from reference TRBV5-1 and TRBJ2-5, reads KAGVTQTPRYLIKTRGQQVTLSCSPISGHRSVSWYQQTPGQGLQFLFEYFSETQRNKGNFPGRFSGRQFSNSRSEMNVSTLELGDSALYLCASSLMWEGETQCFGPGTRLLVL.

As regards this clonotype: A much larger clone differs by one base, so this may be a read error. This chain links TRBV18 with TRBJ2-5; no reliable D call. Germline assignment: CDR1 KGHSH and CDR2 LQKENI. CDR3 size: 14 residues. V lost 2 bases and J 0 bases, leaving 7 bases between the germline ends. CDR3 residues: CASSPTADQETQYF. The CDR3, as DNA: TGTGCCAGCTCACCAACGGCGGACCAAGAGACCCAGTACTTC.

The chain employs TRBV18 and TRBJ1-4; tentatively, D is TRBD1 (5 bases). V shed 3 bases and J shed 6 bases, with 11 bases lying between them. The CDR3 contains 14 residues. Germline CDR1 reads KGHSH; CDR2 reads LQKENI. The CDR3: CASSPTRTYEKLFF. Written as DNA, the CDR3 is TGTGCCAGCTCACCGACAAGGACATATGAAAAACTGTTTTTT.

This clonotype was counted only a few times. This chain links TRBV14 with TRBJ2-3, with no clear D. Germline V CDR1 and CDR2: SGHDN, FVKESK. Trimming stripped 1 base from V and 2 bases from J, with 10 bases between. The CDR3 totals 15 residues. This CDR3 is CASSQGWSSTDTQYF. The DNA for the CDR3 is TGTGCCAGCAGCCAAGGGTGGAGCTCCACAGATACGCAGTATTTT.

This clonotype was counted at least ten times. The CDR3 loop is CATSRRGWETQYF. The CDR3 region has the DNA TGTGCCACCAGTCGGAGGGGCTGGGAGACCCAGTACTTC. The chain joins TRBV24-1 to TRBJ2-5, with a weak D call TRBD2 (6 bases). Germline values: CDR1 KGHDR, CDR2 SFDVKD. V shed 6 bases and J shed 5 bases, with 12 bases lying between them. The CDR3 is 13 residues long.

J is TRBJ1-5 and V is TRBV24-1; the match to TRBD1 covers 7 bases. The ends lost 4 bases at V and 4 bases at J; junction bases unmatched: 9. The V gene's germline CDR1 is KGHDR and CDR2 SFDVKD. The CDR3 covers 16 residues. As DNA, the CDR3 is TGTGCCACCAGTGACCCAACCTCGGACAGGAATCAGCCCCAGCATTTT. This translates into CATSDPTSDRNQPQHF.

The chain joins TRBV5-5 to TRBJ2-4; 7 positions agree with TRBD1. The CDR3 runs to 17 residues. After removal of 4 bases from V and 0 bases from J, the junction contained 10 bases not matched to a gene. Germline V gives CDR1 SGHKS, CDR2 YYEKEE (reference sequence). The chain's CDR3 is CASSPGGSLLAKNIQYF. Written as DNA, the CDR3 is TGTGCCAGCAGCCCAGGGGGTTCACTGCTAGCCAAAAACATTCAGTACTTC. Complete variable domain (other parts from reference TRBV5-5 and TRBJ2-4): DAGVTQSPTHLIKTRGQQVTLRCSPISGHKSVSWYQQVLGQGPQFIFQYYEKEERGRGNFPDRFSARQFPNYSSELNVNALLLGDSALYLCASSPGGSLLAKNIQYFGAGTRLSVL.

The chain has TRBV28 and TRBJ2-7; D is unclear. Trimming removed 2 bases from V and 0 bases from J, with 11 bases in between. The CDR3 is made up of 15 amino acids. Germline-derived CDR1 and CDR2 are MDHEN and SYDVKM. The CDR3 DNA is TGTGCCAGCAGTTTAGTTAGGCGTATCTCCTACGAGCAGTACTTC. This gives the protein CASSLVRRISYEQYF.

This clonotype was seen many times. The CDR3 DNA reads TGTGCCAGCAGTTTCCGGGGCCCGGAGGAAGCTTTCTTT. This sequence encodes CASSFRGPEEAFF. This rearrangement joins TRBV12-3 or TRBV12-4 to TRBJ1-1, with D maybe TRBD1 (5 bases). CDR3 length: 13 amino acids. V gave up 3 bases and J gave up 8 bases, with 13 bases separating them.

This clonotype has a count of ten or more. The chain uses TRBV27 and TRBJ1-1, with 11 bases identical to TRBD1. The CDR3 covers 14 residues. Trimming removed 9 bases from V and 7 bases from J; junction bases left unmatched: 10. CDR1 MNHEY and CDR2 SMNVEV come from the germline V gene (reference sequence). CDR3 protein: CASSLGQGVNEAFF. The CDR3 nucleotides read TGTGCCAGTTCCCTGGGACAGGGGGTGAATGAAGCTTTCTTT.

Only a few counts were recorded for this clonotype. The V call is TRBV19, the J call TRBJ2-1; D might be TRBD2 (6 bases). The germline gives CDR1 LNHDA, CDR2 SQIVND (reference sequence). Deletions cut 1 base from V and 8 bases from J, with 9 bases between. This CDR3 region has 13 residues. Here the CDR3 DNA reads TGTGCCAGTAGTATAGGCTCGGGGGATGAGCAGTTCTTC. Translation gives CASSIGSGDEQFF.

This clonotype was detected ten times or more. The chain links TRBV11-2 to TRBJ2-7, with 13 bases lining up with TRBD2. The CDR3 has 15 amino acids. Germline CDR1 reads SGHAT; CDR2 reads FQNNGV. The V and J ends lost 3 bases and 5 bases, in that order; junction bases with no gene match: 4. CDR3 sequence (DNA): TGTGCCAGCAGCTTTACTAGCGGGAGGGTGGACGAGCAGTACTTC. This gives the protein CASSFTSGRVDEQYF.